The 11 T cell receptor beta chains below were found in one sample sequenced in a study of cytomegalovirus exposure and HLA in healthy donors (TCRdb year 2017). The protocol used for the library was the immunoSEQ multiplex PCR assay. For the multiplex PCR, a mixture combining 60 forward primers for TCR Vbeta segments and 13 reverse primers for TCR Jbeta segments was used. TCRdb took over this immuneACCESS table, retaining in-frame rearrangements with V and J assigned. Such tables are incomplete; in checked studies, under half of the missing clones stem from an unresolved V gene, and the remainder is unexplained. Recorded for this sample are about 130,000 clones; 65% to 70% of them occurred a single time. Clones ranked in the top ten supply 1.6% of the sample. The sample was PBMCs. These receptors originate from a human donor in good health.

V and J are TRBV25-1 and TRBJ2-7; 7 bases match TRBD1. V was pared by 4 bases and J by 2 bases, with 2 bases of the junction left unmatched. The germline CDR1 and CDR2 sequences are MGHDK and SYGVNS. This CDR3 region has 13 residues. The CDR3 here is CASSVTGAYEQYF. Here the CDR3 DNA reads TGTGCCAGCAGTGTCACAGGGGCCTACGAGCAGTACTTC.

The chain carries TRBV29-1 and TRBJ1-5; perhaps TRBD1 as D (6 bases). With 4 bases removed from V and 2 bases from J, the gap between germline ends came to 6 bases. There are 12 residues in the CDR3. The germline CDR1 and CDR2 sequences are SQVTM and ANQGSEA. The CDR3 is CSVAGGNQPQHF. The CDR3 region has the DNA TGCAGCGTTGCAGGGGGCAATCAGCCCCAGCATTTT.

The V and J genes are TRBV19 and TRBJ2-3; D is uncertain. The germline V gene has CDR1 LNHDA and CDR2 SQIVND (reference sequence). Trimming stripped 3 bases from V and 4 bases from J, with 11 bases between. The CDR3 is 14 residues long. As DNA, the CDR3 is TGTGCCAGTAGTATCCGGTTATCCCCAGATACGCAGTATTTT. Amino acids: CASSIRLSPDTQYF. The full variable domain, its missing parts supplied by reference TRBV19 and TRBJ2-3, is DGGITQSPKYLFRKEGQNVTLSCEQNLNHDAMYWYRQDPGQGLRLIYYSQIVNDFQKGDIAEGYSVSREKKESFPLTVTSAQKNPTAFYLCASSIRLSPDTQYFGPGTRLTVL.

The chain is built from TRBV7-9 and TRBJ2-7; perhaps TRBD1 as D (6 bases). CDR1 is SEHNR and CDR2 is FQNEAQ in the germline V gene (reference sequence). The germline V and J ends were trimmed by 5 bases and 4 bases, with 9 bases remaining between them. The CDR3 is 12 residues long. The CDR3 coding sequence is TGTGCCAGCAGCAGGGACACGTACGAGCAGTACTTC. Protein sequence: CASSRDTYEQYF.

This chain joins TRBV27 and TRBJ2-7; 9 bases agree with TRBD1. Germline trimming cut 2 bases from V and 5 bases from J; bases unmatched to any gene: 10. Germline loops: CDR1 MNHEY, CDR2 SMNVEV (reference sequence). The CDR3 has 16 amino acids. Here the CDR3 DNA reads TGTGCCAGCAGTTTAGAGGGCGCCGGGACAGGGAACGAGCAGTACTTC. It translates to CASSLEGAGTGNEQYF.

This chain uses TRBV6-1 with TRBJ2-3, with 11 bases lining up with TRBD2. CDR1 and CDR2 (germline): MNHNS, SASEGT. V lost 4 bases to trimming and J lost 0 bases; unmatched junction nucleotides: 12. The CDR3 runs to 19 residues. CDR3 in amino acids: CASSGGYSGRALSTDTQYF. CDR3 in DNA: TGTGCCAGCAGTGGGGGCTATAGCGGGAGGGCCCTTAGCACAGATACGCAGTATTTT.

The V gene is TRBV28, the J gene TRBJ1-2, with D tentatively TRBD1 (5 bases). Germline assignment: CDR1 MDHEN and CDR2 SYDVKM. The CDR3 length is 15 residues. V dropped 4 bases and J dropped 3 bases, with 15 bases sitting between them. CDR3 loop: CASSYRTPTDYGYTF. CDR3 nucleotide sequence: TGTGCCAGCAGTTATAGGACACCGACGGACTATGGCTACACCTTC.

The chain couples TRBV4-3 to TRBJ1-1; 8 bases are shared with TRBD1. J gave up 4 bases and V 4 bases, and 5 bases lay outside the gene matches. The length of the CDR3 is 14 residues. Germline V CDR1 and CDR2: LGHNA, YSLEER. CDR3 DNA: TGCGCCAGCAGCCGGACAGGGTTGGGCACTGAAGCTTTCTTT. Encoded protein: CASSRTGLGTEAFF.

The table lists this clone with a few counts. This chain links TRBV19 with TRBJ2-2; 10 positions agree with TRBD2. V was clipped by 7 bases and J by 3 bases; unmatched bases: 8. Germline-derived CDR1 and CDR2 are LNHDA and SQIVND (reference sequence). This CDR3 spans 16 amino acids. The CDR3 nucleotides read TGTGCCAGTAACCCACTAGCGGGATTAGACACCGGGGAGCTGTTTTTT. Translated, it gives CASNPLAGLDTGELFF.

The rearrangement joins TRBV6-1 to TRBJ2-4; D perhaps matches TRBD1 (6 bases). The CDR3 contains 15 residues. Between the trimmed V and J ends, which lost 4 bases and 3 bases, there was a span of 13 bases. Germline-derived CDR1 and CDR2 are MNHNS and SASEGT. The CDR3 is CASSGQVGNKNIQYF. The CDR3 bases are TGTGCCAGCAGTGGACAGGTGGGGAACAAAAACATTCAGTACTTC.

This chain links TRBV4-1 with TRBJ2-5; 10 nucleotides match TRBD2. The J call is doubtful: the DNA matches TRBJ2-7 better. The CDR3 consists of 19 residues. CDR1 is MGHRA and CDR2 is YSYEKL in the germline V gene. The CDR3 region is CASSPGARGGSGRAYEQYF. CDR3 coding DNA: TGCGCCAGCAGCCCAGGAGCCCGGGGGGGAAGCGGGAGGGCCTACGAGCAGTACTTC.